The entry that follows covers one TCR beta chain sequence. This CDR3 contains 18 residues. V lost 2 bases, J lost 4 bases, and 14 bases stayed unmatched. Germline-derived CDR1 and CDR2 are MDHEN and SYDVKM. This entry is derived from a study of T cell changes during pregnancy in multiple sclerosis. Sequenced by immunoSEQ multiplex PCR; TCRdb stores in-frame clones only, minus some. The sample consists of 75,000 to 90,000 clones, over 85% of them appearing once. V and J are TRBV28 and TRBJ2-5, with 9 nucleotides matching TRBD2. The TCR originated in a female donor with multiple sclerosis, enrolled in a pregnancy study. The material was CD4+ T cells from peripheral blood mononuclear cells, obtained before pregnancy. CDR3 loop: CASSLPPLGGRARETQYF. The CDR3 DNA follows: TGTGCCAGCAGTTTACCTCCTCTTGGCGGGAGGGCCCGAGAGACCCAGTACTTC.